The clone carrying this T cell receptor (beta chain) was seen once. In the source study's methods: Reference gene primer amplification gave nucleated cell count estimates. Produced via immunoSEQ multiplex PCR; TCRdb's table is partial and in-frame only. V and J calls and clone size are given by that table; D and trimming were obtained from the DNA. The sample has around 96,000 clones; roughly 96% are singletons. These data originate in a study of blood T cell repertoires in COVID-19. The wider study: Both acute and convalescent COVID-19 samples were obtained from the United States, Italy and Spain. T cells, B-cell-depleted T cells, or PBMCs provided the cDNA or gDNA that served as material.

The material sequenced was peripheral blood. This sequence originates from a human donor with active COVID-19. The donor label of this sample is uncertain.

The CDR3 loop is CASSVEGQGYEQYF. CDR3 coding DNA: TGTGCCAGCAGCGTAGAGGGACAGGGTTACGAGCAGTACTTC. V gene TRBV9 combines with J gene TRBJ2-7; 9 positions agree with TRBD1. With 0 bases clipped from V and 4 bases from J, the junction kept 2 bases outside the gene matches. This CDR3 spans 14 amino acids. Germline V gene data show CDR1 as SGDLS and CDR2 as YYNGEE.